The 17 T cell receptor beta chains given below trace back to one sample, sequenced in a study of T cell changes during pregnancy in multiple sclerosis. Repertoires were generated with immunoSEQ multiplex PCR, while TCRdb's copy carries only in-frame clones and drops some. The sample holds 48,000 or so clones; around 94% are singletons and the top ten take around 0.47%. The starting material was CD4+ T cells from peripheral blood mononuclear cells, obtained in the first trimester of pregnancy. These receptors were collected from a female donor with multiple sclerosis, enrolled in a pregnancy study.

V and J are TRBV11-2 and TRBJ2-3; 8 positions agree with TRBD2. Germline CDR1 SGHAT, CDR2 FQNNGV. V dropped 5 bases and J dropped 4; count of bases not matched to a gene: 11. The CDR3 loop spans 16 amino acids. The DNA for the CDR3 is TGTGCCAGCAGCAGAATTGACCGGGAGGGCCCAGATACGCAGTATTTT. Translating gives CASSRIDREGPDTQYF.

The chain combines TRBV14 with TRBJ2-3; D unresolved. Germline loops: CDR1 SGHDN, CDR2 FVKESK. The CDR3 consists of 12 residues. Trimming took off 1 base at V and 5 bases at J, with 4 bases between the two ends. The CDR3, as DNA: TGTGCCAGCAGCCAAGTCATAGATACGCAGTATTTT. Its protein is CASSQVIDTQYF.

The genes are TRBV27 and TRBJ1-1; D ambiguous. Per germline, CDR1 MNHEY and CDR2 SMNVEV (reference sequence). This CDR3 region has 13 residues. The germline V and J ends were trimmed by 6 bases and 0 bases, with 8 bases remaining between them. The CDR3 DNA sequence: TGTGCCAGCAGCCGTGAGGTGAACACTGAAGCTTTCTTT. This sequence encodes CASSREVNTEAFF.

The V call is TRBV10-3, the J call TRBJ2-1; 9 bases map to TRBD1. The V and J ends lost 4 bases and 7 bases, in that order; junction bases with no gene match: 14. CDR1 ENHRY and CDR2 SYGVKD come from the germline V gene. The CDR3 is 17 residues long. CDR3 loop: CAISGISPGQGYNEQFF. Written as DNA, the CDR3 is TGTGCCATCAGTGGGATCTCACCGGGACAGGGATATAATGAGCAGTTCTTC.

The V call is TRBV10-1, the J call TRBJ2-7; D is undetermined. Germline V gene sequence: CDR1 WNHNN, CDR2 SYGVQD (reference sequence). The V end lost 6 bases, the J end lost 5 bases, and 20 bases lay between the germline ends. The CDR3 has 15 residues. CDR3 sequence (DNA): TGCGCCAGCAGCCCTACCTTATCTACCCTCCACGAGCAGTACTTC. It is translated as CASSPTLSTLHEQYF.

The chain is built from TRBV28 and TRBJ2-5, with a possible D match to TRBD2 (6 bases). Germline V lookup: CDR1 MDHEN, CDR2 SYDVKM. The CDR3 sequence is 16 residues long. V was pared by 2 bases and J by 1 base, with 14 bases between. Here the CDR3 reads CASSLSRGKTQETQYF. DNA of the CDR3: TGTGCCAGCAGTTTAAGTCGGGGGAAAACCCAAGAGACCCAGTACTTC.

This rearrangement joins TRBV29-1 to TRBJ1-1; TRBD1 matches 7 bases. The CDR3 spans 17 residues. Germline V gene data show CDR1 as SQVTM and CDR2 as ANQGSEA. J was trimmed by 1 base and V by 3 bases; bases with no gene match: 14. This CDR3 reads CSVEHDKYRGRNTEAFF. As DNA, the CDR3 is TGCAGCGTTGAGCACGATAAGTACAGGGGTCGGAACACTGAAGCTTTCTTT. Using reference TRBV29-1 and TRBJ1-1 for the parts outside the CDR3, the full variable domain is SAVISQKPSRDICQRGTSLTIQCQVDSQVTMMFWYRQQPGQSLTLIATANQGSEATYESGFVIDKFPISRPNLTFSTLTVSNMSPEDSSIYLCSVEHDKYRGRNTEAFFGQGTRLTVV.

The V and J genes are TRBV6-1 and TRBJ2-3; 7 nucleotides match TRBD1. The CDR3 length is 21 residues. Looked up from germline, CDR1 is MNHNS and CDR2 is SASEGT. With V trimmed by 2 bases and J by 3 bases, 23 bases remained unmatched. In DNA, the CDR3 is TGTGCCAGCAGTGAAACAGGGGCCTGGTTTCAAAGGGGCCGTCGGACAGATACGCAGTATTTT. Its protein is CASSETGAWFQRGRRTDTQYF.

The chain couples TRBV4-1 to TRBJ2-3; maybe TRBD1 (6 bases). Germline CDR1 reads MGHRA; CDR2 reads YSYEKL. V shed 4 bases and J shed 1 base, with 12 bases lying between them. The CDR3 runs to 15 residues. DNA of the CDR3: TGCGCCAGCAGCCTCATCCCAGGGGGCACAGATACGCAGTATTTT. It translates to CASSLIPGGTDTQYF.

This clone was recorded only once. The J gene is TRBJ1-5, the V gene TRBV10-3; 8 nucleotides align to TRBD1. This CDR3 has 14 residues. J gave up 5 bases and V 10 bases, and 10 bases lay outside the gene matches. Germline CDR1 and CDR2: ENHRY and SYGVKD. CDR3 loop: CATRGDRGDQPQHF. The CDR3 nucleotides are TGTGCCACCCGGGGTGACAGGGGCGATCAGCCCCAGCATTTT.

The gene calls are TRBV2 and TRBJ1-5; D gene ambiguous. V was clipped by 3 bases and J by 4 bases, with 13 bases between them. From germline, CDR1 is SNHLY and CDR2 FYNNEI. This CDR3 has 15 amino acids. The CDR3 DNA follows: TGTGCCAGCAGTGAGGGAGGGCAAAGAAATCAGCCCCAGCATTTT. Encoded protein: CASSEGGQRNQPQHF.

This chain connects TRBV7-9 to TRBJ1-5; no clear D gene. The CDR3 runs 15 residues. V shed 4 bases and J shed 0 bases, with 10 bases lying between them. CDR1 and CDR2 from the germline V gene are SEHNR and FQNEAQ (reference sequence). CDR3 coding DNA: TGTGCCAGCAGCTCCCTCGGGGTTAGCAATCAGCCCCAGCATTTT. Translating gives CASSSLGVSNQPQHF.

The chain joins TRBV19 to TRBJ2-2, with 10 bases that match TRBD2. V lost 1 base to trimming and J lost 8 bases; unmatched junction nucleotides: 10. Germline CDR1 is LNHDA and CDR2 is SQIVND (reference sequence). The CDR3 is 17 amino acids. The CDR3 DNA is TGTGCCAGTAGTATAGCTCGGCTAGCGGGGGTAGCGGGGGAGCTGTTTTTT. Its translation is CASSIARLAGVAGELFF.

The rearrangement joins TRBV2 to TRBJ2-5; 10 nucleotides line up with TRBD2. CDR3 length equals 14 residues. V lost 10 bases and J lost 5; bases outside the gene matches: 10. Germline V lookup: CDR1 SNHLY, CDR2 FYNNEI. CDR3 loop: CAIPLAGEEETQYF. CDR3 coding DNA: TGTGCCATACCCCTAGCGGGGGAGGAGGAGACCCAGTACTTC.

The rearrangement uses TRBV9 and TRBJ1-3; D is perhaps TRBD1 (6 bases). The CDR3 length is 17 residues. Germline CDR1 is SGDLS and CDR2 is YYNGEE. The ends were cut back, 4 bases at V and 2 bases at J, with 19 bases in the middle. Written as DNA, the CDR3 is TGTGCCAGCAGCCTTCTTCAGGTTGGGGGCCCTGGAAACACCATATATTTT. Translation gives CASSLLQVGGPGNTIYF.

The CDR3 spells CASSPDSLGGGYYGYTF. CDR3 bases: TGTGCCAGCAGCCCGGACAGCCTGGGAGGGGGTTACTATGGCTACACCTTC. This chain joins TRBV5-6 and TRBJ1-2; TRBD1 is a possible D gene (6 bases). Germline V gene data show CDR1 as SGHDT and CDR2 as YYEEEE. This CDR3 contains 17 residues. Trimming shortened V by 4 bases and J by 3 bases, and 22 bases separated the two germline ends.

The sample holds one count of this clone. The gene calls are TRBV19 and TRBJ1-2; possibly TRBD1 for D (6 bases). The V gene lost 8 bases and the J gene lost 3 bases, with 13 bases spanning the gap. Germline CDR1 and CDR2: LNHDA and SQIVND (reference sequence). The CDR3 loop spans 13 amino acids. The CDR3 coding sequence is TGTGCCAGTGGGACATTAGTGGACTATGGCTACACCTTC. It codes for CASGTLVDYGYTF.